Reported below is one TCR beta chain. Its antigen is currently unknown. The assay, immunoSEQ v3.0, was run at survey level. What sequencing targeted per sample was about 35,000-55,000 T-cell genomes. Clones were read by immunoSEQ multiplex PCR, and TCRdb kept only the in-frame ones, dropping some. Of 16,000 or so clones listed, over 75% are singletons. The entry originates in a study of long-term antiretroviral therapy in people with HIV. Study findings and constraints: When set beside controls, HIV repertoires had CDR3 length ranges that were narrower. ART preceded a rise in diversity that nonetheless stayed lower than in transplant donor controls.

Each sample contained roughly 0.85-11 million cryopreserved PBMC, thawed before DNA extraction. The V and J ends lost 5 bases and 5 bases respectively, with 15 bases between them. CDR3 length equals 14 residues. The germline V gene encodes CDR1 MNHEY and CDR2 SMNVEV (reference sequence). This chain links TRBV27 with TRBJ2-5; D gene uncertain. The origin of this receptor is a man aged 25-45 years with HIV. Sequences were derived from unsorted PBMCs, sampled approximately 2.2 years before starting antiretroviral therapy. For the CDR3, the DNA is TGTGCCAGCAGTGACAATGACCCGCGGGAGACCCAGTACTTC. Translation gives CASSDNDPRETQYF.